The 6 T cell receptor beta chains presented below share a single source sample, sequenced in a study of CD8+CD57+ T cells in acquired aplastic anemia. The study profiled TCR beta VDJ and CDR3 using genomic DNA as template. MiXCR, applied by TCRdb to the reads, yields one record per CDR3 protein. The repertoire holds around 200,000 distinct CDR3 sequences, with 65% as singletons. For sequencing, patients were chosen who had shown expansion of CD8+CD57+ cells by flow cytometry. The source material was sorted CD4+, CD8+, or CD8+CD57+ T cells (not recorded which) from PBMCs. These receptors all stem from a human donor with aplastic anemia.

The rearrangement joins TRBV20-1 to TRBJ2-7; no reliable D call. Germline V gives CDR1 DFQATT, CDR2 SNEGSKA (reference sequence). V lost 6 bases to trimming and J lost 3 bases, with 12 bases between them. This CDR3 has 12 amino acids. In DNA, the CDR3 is TGCAGTGCACGAAGGGCACTCTACGAGCAGTACTTC. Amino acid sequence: CSARRALYEQYF.

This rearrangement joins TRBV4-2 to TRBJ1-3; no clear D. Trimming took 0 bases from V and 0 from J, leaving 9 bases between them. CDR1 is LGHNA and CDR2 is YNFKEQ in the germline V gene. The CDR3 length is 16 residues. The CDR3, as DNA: TGTGCCAGCAGCCAAGAAAGATTGAGCTCTGGAAACACCATATATTTT. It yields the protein CASSQERLSSGNTIYF.

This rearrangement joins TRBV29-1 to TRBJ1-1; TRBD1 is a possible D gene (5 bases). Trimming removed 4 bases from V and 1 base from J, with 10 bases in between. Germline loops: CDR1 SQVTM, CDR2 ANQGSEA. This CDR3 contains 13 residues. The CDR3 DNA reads TGCAGCGTTGTGTATCAGGGGAACACTGAAGCTTTCTTT. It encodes CSVVYQGNTEAFF.

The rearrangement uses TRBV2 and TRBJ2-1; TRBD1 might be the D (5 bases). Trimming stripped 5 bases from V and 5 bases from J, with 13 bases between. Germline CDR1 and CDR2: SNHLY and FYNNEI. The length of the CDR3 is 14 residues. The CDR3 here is CASSFNRFNNEQFF. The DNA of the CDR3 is TGTGCCAGCAGTTTTAACAGGTTTAACAATGAGCAGTTCTTC.

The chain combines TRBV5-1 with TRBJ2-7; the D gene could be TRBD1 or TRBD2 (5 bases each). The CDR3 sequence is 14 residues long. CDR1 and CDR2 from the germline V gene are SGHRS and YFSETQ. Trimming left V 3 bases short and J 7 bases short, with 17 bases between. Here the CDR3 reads CASSSQLGVWEQYF. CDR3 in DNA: TGCGCCAGCAGCTCCCAGCTGGGGGTTTGGGAGCAGTACTTC.

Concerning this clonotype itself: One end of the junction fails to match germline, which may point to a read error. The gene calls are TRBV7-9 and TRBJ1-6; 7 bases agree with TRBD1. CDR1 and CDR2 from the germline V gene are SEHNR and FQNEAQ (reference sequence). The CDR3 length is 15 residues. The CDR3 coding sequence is TGCGCCAGCAGGAATCGACAGGGCGACAATTCACCCCTCCACTTT. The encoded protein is CASRNRQGDNSPLHF.